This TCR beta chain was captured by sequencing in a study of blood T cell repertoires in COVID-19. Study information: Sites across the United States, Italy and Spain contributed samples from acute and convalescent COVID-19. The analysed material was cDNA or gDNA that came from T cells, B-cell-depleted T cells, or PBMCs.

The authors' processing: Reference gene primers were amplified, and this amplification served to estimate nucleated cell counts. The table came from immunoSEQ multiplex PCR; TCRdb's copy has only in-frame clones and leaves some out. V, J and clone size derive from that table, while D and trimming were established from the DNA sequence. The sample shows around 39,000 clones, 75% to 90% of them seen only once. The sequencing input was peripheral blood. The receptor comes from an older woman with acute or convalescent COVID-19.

CDR3 DNA: TGTGCCAGCAGCTTGGGGGGAGGGGCGGTCACCTACGAGCAGTACTTC. Protein: CASSLGGGAVTYEQYF. The V call is TRBV5-6, the J call TRBJ2-7, with 7 positions matching TRBD2. Looked up from germline, CDR1 is SGHDT and CDR2 is YYEEEE. V shed 0 bases, J shed 2 bases, and the junction held 8 bases outside the gene matches. The CDR3 spans 16 residues.